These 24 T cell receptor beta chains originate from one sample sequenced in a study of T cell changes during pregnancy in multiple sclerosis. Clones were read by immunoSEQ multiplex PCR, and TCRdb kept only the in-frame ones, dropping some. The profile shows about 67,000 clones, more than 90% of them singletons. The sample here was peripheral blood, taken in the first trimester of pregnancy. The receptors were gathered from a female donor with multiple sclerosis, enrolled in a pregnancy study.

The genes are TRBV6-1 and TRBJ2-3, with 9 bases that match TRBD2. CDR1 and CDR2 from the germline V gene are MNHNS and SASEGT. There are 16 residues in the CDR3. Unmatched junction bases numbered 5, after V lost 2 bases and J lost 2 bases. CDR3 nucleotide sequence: TGTGCCAGCAGTGAAAGGGCTAGCGGGACCACAGATACGCAGTATTTT. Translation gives CASSERASGTTDTQYF.

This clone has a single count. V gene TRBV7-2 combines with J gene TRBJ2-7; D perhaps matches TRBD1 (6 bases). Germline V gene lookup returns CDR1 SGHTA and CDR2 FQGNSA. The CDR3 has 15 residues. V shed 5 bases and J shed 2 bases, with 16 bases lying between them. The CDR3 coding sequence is TGTGCCAGCAGCCCCCAGGGACAAGCTACCTACGAGCAGTACTTC. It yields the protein CASSPQGQATYEQYF.

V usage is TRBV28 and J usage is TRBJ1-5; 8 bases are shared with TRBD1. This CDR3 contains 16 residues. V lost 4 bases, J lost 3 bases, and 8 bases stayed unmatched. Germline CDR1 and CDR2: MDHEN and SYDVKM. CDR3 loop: CASSSSDRVLNQPQHF. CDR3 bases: TGTGCCAGCAGTTCCTCGGACAGGGTCCTCAATCAGCCCCAGCATTTT.

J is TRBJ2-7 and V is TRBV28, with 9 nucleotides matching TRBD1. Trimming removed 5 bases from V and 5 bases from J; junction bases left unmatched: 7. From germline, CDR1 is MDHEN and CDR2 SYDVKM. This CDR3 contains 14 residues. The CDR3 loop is CASSPGTGLNEQYF. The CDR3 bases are TGTGCCAGCAGTCCCGGGACAGGGCTCAACGAGCAGTACTTC.

The CDR3, as DNA: TGTGCCAGCGGGACAGGGAACACTGAAGCTTTCTTT. Encoded protein: CASGTGNTEAFF. The genes are TRBV2 and TRBJ1-1; TRBD1 matches at 8 bases. Per the germline V gene, CDR1 is SNHLY and CDR2 is FYNNEI. The ends lost 8 bases at V and 1 base at J; junction bases unmatched: 0. There are 12 residues in the CDR3. Drawing the rest from reference TRBV2 and TRBJ1-1, the complete variable domain is EPEVTQTPSHQVTQMGQEVILRCVPISNHLYFYWYRQILGQKVEFLVSFYNNEISEKSEIFDDQFSVERPDGSNFTLKIRSTKLEDSAMYFCASGTGNTEAFFGQGTRLTVV.

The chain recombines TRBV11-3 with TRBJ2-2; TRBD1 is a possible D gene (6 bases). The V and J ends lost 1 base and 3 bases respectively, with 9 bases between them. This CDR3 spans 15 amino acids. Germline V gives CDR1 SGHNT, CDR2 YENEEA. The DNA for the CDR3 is TGTGCCAGCAGCTTAGGGGGGCCGTACACCGGGGAGCTGTTTTTT. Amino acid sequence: CASSLGGPYTGELFF.

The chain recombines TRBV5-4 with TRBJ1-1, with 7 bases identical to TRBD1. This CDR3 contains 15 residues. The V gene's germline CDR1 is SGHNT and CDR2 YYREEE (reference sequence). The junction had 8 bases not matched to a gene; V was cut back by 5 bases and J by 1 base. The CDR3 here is CASRMSGQPNTEAFF. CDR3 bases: TGTGCCAGCAGGATGTCGGGACAGCCGAACACTGAAGCTTTCTTT.

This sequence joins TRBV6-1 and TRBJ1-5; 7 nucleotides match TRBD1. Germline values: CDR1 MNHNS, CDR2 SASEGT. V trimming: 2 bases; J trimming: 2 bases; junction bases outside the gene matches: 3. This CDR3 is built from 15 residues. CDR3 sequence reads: CASSELGTGNQPQHF. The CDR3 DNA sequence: TGTGCCAGCAGTGAATTGGGGACAGGCAATCAGCCCCAGCATTTT.

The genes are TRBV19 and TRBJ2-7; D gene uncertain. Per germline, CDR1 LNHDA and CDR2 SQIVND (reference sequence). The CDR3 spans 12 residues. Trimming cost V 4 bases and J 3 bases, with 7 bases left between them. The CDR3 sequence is CASSRQNYEQYF. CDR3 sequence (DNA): TGTGCCAGTAGTAGGCAGAACTACGAGCAGTACTTC.

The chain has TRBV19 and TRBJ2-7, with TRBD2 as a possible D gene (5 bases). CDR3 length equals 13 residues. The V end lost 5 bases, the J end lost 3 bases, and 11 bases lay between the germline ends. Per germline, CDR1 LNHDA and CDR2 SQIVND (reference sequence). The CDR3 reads CASSVGGNYEQYF. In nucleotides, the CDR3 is TGTGCCAGTAGTGTCGGAGGAAACTACGAGCAGTACTTC.

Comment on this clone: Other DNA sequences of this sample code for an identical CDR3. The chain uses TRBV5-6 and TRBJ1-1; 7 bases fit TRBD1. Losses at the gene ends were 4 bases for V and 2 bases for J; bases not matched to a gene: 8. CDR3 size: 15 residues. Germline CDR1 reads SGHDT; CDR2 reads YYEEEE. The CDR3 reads CASSLRTGGNTEAFF. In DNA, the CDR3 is TGTGCCAGCAGCCTACGGACAGGTGGTAACACTGAAGCTTTCTTT.

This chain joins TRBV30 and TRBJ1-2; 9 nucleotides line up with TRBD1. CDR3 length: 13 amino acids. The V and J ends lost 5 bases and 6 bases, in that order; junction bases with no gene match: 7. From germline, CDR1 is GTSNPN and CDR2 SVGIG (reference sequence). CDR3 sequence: CAWGDREYDGYTF. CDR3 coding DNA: TGTGCCTGGGGGGACAGGGAATACGATGGCTACACCTTC.

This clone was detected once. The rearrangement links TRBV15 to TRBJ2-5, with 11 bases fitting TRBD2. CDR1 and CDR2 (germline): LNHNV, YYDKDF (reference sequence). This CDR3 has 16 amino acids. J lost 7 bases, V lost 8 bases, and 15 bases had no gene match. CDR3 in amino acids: CATAGPGLAAPGTQYF. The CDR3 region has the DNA TGTGCCACCGCCGGCCCGGGACTAGCGGCCCCCGGGACCCAGTACTTC. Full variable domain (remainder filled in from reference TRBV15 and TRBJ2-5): DAMVIQNPRYQVTQFGKPVTLSCSQTLNHNVMYWYQQKSSQAPKLLFHYYDKDFNNEADTPDNFQSRRPNTSFCFLDIRSPGLGDTAMYLCATAGPGLAAPGTQYFGPGTRLLVL.

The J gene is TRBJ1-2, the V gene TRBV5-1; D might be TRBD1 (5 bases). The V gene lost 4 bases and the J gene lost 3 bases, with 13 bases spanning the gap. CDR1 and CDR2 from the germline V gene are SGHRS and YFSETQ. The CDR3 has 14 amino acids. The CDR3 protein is CASSLTDSDYGYTF. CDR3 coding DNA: TGCGCCAGCAGCCTTACAGACAGCGACTATGGCTACACCTTC.

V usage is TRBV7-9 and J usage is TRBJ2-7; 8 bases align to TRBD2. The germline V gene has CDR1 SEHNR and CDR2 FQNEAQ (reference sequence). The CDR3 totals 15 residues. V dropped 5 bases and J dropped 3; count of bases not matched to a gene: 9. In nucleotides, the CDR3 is TGTGCCAGCAGCCCCCGGGGGGGCGGAAACTACGAGCAGTACTTC. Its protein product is CASSPRGGGNYEQYF.

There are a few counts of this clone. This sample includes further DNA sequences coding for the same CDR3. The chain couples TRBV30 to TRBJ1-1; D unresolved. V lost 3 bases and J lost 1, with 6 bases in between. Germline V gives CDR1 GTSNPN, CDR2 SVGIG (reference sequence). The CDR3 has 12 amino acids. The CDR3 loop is CAWSRRNTEAFF. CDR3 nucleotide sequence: TGTGCCTGGAGCCGGAGGAACACTGAAGCTTTCTTT.

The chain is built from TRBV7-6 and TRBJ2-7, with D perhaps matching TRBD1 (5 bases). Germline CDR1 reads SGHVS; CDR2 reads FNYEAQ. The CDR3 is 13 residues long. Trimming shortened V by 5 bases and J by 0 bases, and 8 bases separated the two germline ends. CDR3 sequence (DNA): TGTGCCAGCAGCCCGACAGACTCCTACGAGCAGTACTTC. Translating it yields CASSPTDSYEQYF.

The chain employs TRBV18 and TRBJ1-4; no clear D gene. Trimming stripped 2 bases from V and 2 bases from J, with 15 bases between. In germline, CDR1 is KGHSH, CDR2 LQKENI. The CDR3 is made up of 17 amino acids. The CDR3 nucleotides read TGTGCCAGCTCACCAAACAGAATCACGGGGACTAATGAAAAACTGTTTTTT. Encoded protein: CASSPNRITGTNEKLFF.

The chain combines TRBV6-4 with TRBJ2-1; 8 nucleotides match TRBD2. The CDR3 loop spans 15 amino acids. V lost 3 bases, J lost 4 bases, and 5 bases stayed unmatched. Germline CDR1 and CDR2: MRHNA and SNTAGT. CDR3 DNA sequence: TGTGCCAGCAGTGATTGGCTAGCGGGTTACAATGAGCAGTTCTTC. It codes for CASSDWLAGYNEQFF.

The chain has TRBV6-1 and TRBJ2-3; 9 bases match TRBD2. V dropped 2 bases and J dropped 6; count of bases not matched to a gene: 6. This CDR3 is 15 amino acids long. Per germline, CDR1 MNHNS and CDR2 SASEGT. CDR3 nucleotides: TGTGCCAGCAGTGAATCGGCGGGAGGGCGGGATACGCAGTATTTT. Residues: CASSESAGGRDTQYF.

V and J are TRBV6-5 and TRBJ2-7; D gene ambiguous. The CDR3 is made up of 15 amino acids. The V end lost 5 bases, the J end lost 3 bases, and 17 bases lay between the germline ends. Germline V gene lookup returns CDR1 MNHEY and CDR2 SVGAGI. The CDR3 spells CASSPLLVRLYEQYF. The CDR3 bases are TGTGCCAGCAGTCCCTTACTGGTCAGGCTCTACGAGCAGTACTTC.

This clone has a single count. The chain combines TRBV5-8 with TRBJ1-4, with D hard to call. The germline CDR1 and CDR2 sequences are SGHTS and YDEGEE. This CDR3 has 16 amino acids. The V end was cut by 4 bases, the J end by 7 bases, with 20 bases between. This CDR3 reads CASSPAVKPAGEKLFF. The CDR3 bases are TGTGCCAGCAGCCCAGCAGTAAAACCCGCGGGTGAAAAACTGTTTTTT.

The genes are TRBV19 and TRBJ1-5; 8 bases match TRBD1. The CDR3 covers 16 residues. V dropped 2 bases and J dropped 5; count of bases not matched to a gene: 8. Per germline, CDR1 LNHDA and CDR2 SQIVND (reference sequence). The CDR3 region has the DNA TGTGCCAGTAGTATATTTGAGACAGGGGTCTATCAGCCCCAGCATTTT. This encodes CASSIFETGVYQPQHF.

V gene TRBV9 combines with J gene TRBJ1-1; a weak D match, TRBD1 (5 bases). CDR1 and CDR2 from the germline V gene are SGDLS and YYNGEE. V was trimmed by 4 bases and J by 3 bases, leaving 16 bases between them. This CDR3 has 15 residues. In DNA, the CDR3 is TGTGCCAGCAGCTCCCGTGGTGGGGGGGACACTGAAGCTTTCTTT. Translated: CASSSRGGGDTEAFF.